This T cell receptor (beta chain) was retrieved from a study of blood T cells in healthy people across ages. The study's findings and limits: Donor CMV infection status was unknown, possibly confounding age-related changes in expanded clonotypes.

Note on this clonotype: What it recognizes is unknown. A much larger clone lies one base from this, so it may be a read error.

It was with a sample-barcoded 5' primer and a J-beta primer mix that a second PCR of roughly 7 to 12 cycles was run. TCRdb independently ran MiXCR on the 5' RACE reads; one entry per CDR3 protein. The sample has hundreds of thousands of distinct CDR3 sequences, 45% to 60% seen once. Trimming cost V 4 bases and J 3 bases, with 13 bases left between them. The CDR3 covers 14 residues. Germline-derived CDR1 and CDR2 are DFQATT and SNEGSKA (reference sequence). V is TRBV20-1 and J is TRBJ2-1, with TRBD2 as a possible D gene (6 bases). What was sequenced was blood. The receptor was derived from a woman of 80 years or more in good health. The CDR3 protein is CSANRRAGYNEQFF. For the CDR3, the DNA is TGCAGTGCTAATCGACGAGCGGGCTACAATGAGCAGTTCTTC.